Each of the 26 T cell receptor beta chains below was sequenced from the same sample in a study of blood T cell repertoires in COVID-19. Profiled with immunoSEQ multiplex PCR; TCRdb holds only in-frame clones, not every one. Found here are about 180,000 clones, 80% of them singletons; the top ten hold about an eighth. Sequencing was performed on PBMCs or T cells enriched from blood (not recorded which). These receptors were collected from a man aged 55 to 69 who had been exposed to COVID-19.

This chain connects TRBV7-6 to TRBJ2-7; 12 bases fit TRBD1. Trimming removed 1 base from V and 6 bases from J; junction bases left unmatched: 4. Germline V gene data show CDR1 as SGHVS and CDR2 as FNYEAQ. CDR3 length: 15 residues. CDR3 in DNA: TGTGCCAGCAGCTTAGGGGGACAGGGGGCTGGCGAGCAGTACTTC. Translating gives CASSLGGQGAGEQYF. The complete variable domain, with remaining parts taken from reference TRBV7-6 and TRBJ2-7, reads GAGVSQSPRYKVTKRGQDVALRCDPISGHVSLYWYRQALGQGPEFLTYFNYEAQQDKSGLPNDRFSAERPEGSISTLTIQRTEQRDSAMYRCASSLGGQGAGEQYFGPGTRLTVT.

V is TRBV4-1 and J is TRBJ2-4; D possibly corresponds to TRBD1 (6 bases). CDR1 and CDR2 (germline): MGHRA, YSYEKL. Between the trimmed V and J ends, which lost 4 bases and 6 bases, there was a span of 22 bases. The CDR3 length is 17 residues. CDR3 DNA sequence: TGCGCCAGCAGCCCGCTTCCCGGACAGCCCAGGATAAACATTCAGTACTTC. Translating gives CASSPLPGQPRINIQYF.

The chain recombines TRBV5-4 with TRBJ1-6; D perhaps matches TRBD1 (6 bases). This CDR3 comprises 15 residues. Trimming left V 4 bases short and J 3 bases short, with 11 bases between. Germline assignment: CDR1 SGHNT and CDR2 YYREEE (reference sequence). In DNA, the CDR3 is TGTGCCAGCAGCCCCGGGACAAGCTATAATTCACCCCTCCACTTT. This codes for CASSPGTSYNSPLHF. Full variable domain (remainder filled in from reference TRBV5-4 and TRBJ1-6): ETGVTQSPTHLIKTRGQQVTLRCSSQSGHNTVSWYQQALGQGPQFIFQYYREEENGRGNFPPRFSGLQFPNYSSELNVNALELDDSALYLCASSPGTSYNSPLHFGNGTRLTVT.

The chain combines TRBV19 with TRBJ2-7; 12 nucleotides align to TRBD1. This CDR3 is 18 amino acids long. Germline values: CDR1 LNHDA, CDR2 SQIVND (reference sequence). The ends lost 3 bases at V and 2 bases at J; junction bases unmatched: 11. The CDR3 loop is CASSIRDRGREEPYEQYF. For the CDR3, the DNA is TGTGCCAGTAGTATCCGGGACAGGGGGCGTGAGGAGCCCTACGAGCAGTACTTC. Full variable domain (outside the CDR3, taken from reference TRBV19 and TRBJ2-7): DGGITQSPKYLFRKEGQNVTLSCEQNLNHDAMYWYRQDPGQGLRLIYYSQIVNDFQKGDIAEGYSVSREKKESFPLTVTSAQKNPTAFYLCASSIRDRGREEPYEQYFGPGTRLTVT.

V and J are TRBV9 and TRBJ2-3; TRBD1 might be the D (7 bases). Germline V gene lookup returns CDR1 SGDLS and CDR2 YYNGEE. This CDR3 comprises 19 residues. V was pared by 3 bases and J by 0 bases, with 23 bases between. The DNA of the CDR3 is TGTGCCAGCAGCGGCGACGGGGGCGACAGGGCAACTAGCACAGATACGCAGTATTTT. It codes for CASSGDGGDRATSTDTQYF. The complete variable domain, with remaining parts taken from reference TRBV9 and TRBJ2-3, reads DSGVTQTPKHLITATGQRVTLRCSPRSGDLSVYWYQQSLDQGLQFLIQYYNGEERAKGNILERFSAQQFPDLHSELNLSSLELGDSALYFCASSGDGGDRATSTDTQYFGPGTRLTVL.

This chain uses TRBV9 with TRBJ2-3; 8 bases match TRBD2. The V gene's germline CDR1 is SGDLS and CDR2 YYNGEE. Trimming removed 0 bases from V and 4 bases from J; junction bases left unmatched: 13. The CDR3 spans 18 residues. CDR3 sequence reads: CASSVGRPGTRVPDTQYF. CDR3 nucleotide sequence: TGTGCCAGCAGCGTAGGGCGGCCCGGGACTAGAGTACCAGATACGCAGTATTTT.

The rearrangement uses TRBV6-5 and TRBJ1-1, with a weak D call TRBD1 (5 bases). CDR1 MNHEY and CDR2 SVGAGI come from the germline V gene. This CDR3 region has 12 residues. Trimming pared 10 bases from V and 7 bases from J, leaving 16 bases between. The CDR3 spells CATTWGWDEAFF. The CDR3 DNA follows: TGTGCCACCACCTGGGGCTGGGATGAAGCTTTCTTT.

The gene calls are TRBV7-2 and TRBJ1-2; the D gene is possibly TRBD1 (6 bases). Deletions cut 6 bases from V and 5 bases from J, with 16 bases between. Germline CDR1 SGHTA, CDR2 FQGNSA. The CDR3 runs to 14 residues. The chain's CDR3 is CASRTGYRDYGYTF. The CDR3 nucleotides are TGTGCCAGCAGGACGGGTTACAGGGATTATGGCTACACCTTC.

This clone was observed a handful of times. This rearrangement joins TRBV12-2 to TRBJ2-7; TRBD2, the table's D call, was not compared with the DNA. TRBV12-2 is a known pseudogene. The CDR3 length is 16 residues. The CDR3 DNA reads as TGTGCAAGTCGCTTAGTAGGCGGGAGGCGTTCCTACGAGCAGTACTTC. This gives the protein CASRLVGGRRSYEQYF.

This clone was counted only a few times. The V gene is TRBV7-3, the J gene TRBJ2-1; 7 bases align to TRBD2. CDR3 length equals 15 residues. Germline V gene data show CDR1 as SGHTA and CDR2 as FQGTGA. V shed 5 bases, J shed 0 bases, and the junction held 4 bases outside the gene matches. In DNA form, the CDR3 reads TGTGCCAGCAGCACTCGACTAGCCTCCTACAATGAGCAGTTCTTC. It yields the protein CASSTRLASYNEQFF.

The chain joins TRBV2 to TRBJ2-5; TRBD2 aligns across 9 bases. Trimming cost V 6 bases and J 5 bases; bases outside gene matches: 7. Germline assignment: CDR1 SNHLY and CDR2 FYNNEI. CDR3 size: 14 residues. Written as DNA, the CDR3 is TGTGCCAGCAGGTGGGCGGGAGGGCCCGAGACCCAGTACTTC. Amino acid sequence: CASRWAGGPETQYF.

The V gene is TRBV9, the J gene TRBJ2-7; 11 bases agree with TRBD2. Germline CDR1 and CDR2: SGDLS and YYNGEE. Trimming at V came to 4 bases and at J to 3 bases, leaving 6 bases not matched to a gene. This CDR3 region has 15 residues. The CDR3 spells CASSPGTSGIYEQYF. The CDR3 region has the DNA TGTGCCAGCAGCCCCGGGACTAGCGGAATCTACGAGCAGTACTTC.

V is TRBV19 and J is TRBJ2-6, with TRBD1 matching 7 bases. Germline trimming cut 3 bases from V and 1 base from J; bases unmatched to any gene: 9. Germline loops: CDR1 LNHDA, CDR2 SQIVND (reference sequence). The CDR3 covers 18 residues. In nucleotides, the CDR3 is TGTGCCAGTAGTATCCCCACAGGGGTTGGTTCTGGGGCCAACGTCCTGACTTTC. It is translated as CASSIPTGVGSGANVLTF. Full variable domain (rest looked up from reference TRBV19 and TRBJ2-6): DGGITQSPKYLFRKEGQNVTLSCEQNLNHDAMYWYRQDPGQGLRLIYYSQIVNDFQKGDIAEGYSVSREKKESFPLTVTSAQKNPTAFYLCASSIPTGVGSGANVLTFGAGSRLTVL.

The chain carries TRBV3-1 (or the pseudogene TRBV3-2) and TRBJ1-1; possibly TRBD1 for D (6 bases). Trimming left V 1 base short and J 6 bases short, with 15 bases between. The CDR3 consists of 15 residues. In germline, CDR1 is LGHDT, CDR2 YNNKEL (reference sequence). CDR3 DNA: TGTGCCAGCAGCCAAGCGAGCAACAGGGCCCCTGAAGCTTTCTTT. Protein product: CASSQASNRAPEAFF.

V usage is TRBV11-2 and J usage is TRBJ1-5; TRBD1 matches 7 bases. Germline V gene data show CDR1 as SGHAT and CDR2 as FQNNGV. The CDR3 covers 15 residues. Trimming cost V 5 bases and J 8 bases; bases outside gene matches: 12. The CDR3 coding sequence is TGTGCCAGCAGCACTTTCACAGGGGACGGGGAGCCCCAGCATTTT. As protein: CASSTFTGDGEPQHF.

The rearrangement joins TRBV7-9 to TRBJ2-1; TRBD2 might be the D (6 bases). Germline V gene data show CDR1 as SEHNR and CDR2 as FQNEAQ (reference sequence). Trimming removed 5 bases from V and 5 bases from J, with 13 bases in between. This CDR3 region has 14 residues. Here the CDR3 reads CASSPGDFHNEQFF. The CDR3 nucleotides read TGTGCCAGCAGCCCCGGGGACTTCCACAATGAGCAGTTCTTC.

The chain combines TRBV7-2 with TRBJ1-5; D not resolved. The V end lost 2 bases, the J end lost 4 bases, and 6 bases lay between the germline ends. The CDR3 is 13 residues long. The germline gives CDR1 SGHTA, CDR2 FQGNSA. The CDR3 nucleotides read TGTGCCAGCAGCTTAACCAGGAATCAGCCCCAGCATTTT. Encoded protein: CASSLTRNQPQHF.

The V and J genes are TRBV28 and TRBJ2-7, with 13 positions matching TRBD2. CDR1 MDHEN and CDR2 SYDVKM come from the germline V gene. The CDR3 loop spans 18 amino acids. V gave up 5 bases and J gave up 2 bases; unmatched junction bases: 12. The DNA for the CDR3 is TGTGCCAGCAGTCTCCCTTGGACTAGCGGGAGTGCTACCTACGAGCAGTACTTC. The encoded protein is CASSLPWTSGSATYEQYF.

In its sample, this clone was seen once. This sequence joins TRBV5-4 and TRBJ2-7; D perhaps matches TRBD1 (8 bases). The germline V and J ends were trimmed by 2 bases and 3 bases, with 15 bases remaining between them. Per germline, CDR1 SGHNT and CDR2 YYREEE (reference sequence). The CDR3 loop spans 15 amino acids. Written as DNA, the CDR3 is TGTGCCAGCAGCTTACAGGGGGAGGGGTACTACGAGCAGTACTTC. Translation: CASSLQGEGYYEQYF.

DNA of the CDR3: TGTGCCAGCAGCCAAGATCTTAAGCTGCCAGCTTTCTTT. Translating gives CASSQDLKLPAFF. V gene TRBV3-1 (or the pseudogene TRBV3-2) combines with J gene TRBJ1-1; D is undetermined. Per the germline V gene, CDR1 is LGHDT and CDR2 is YNNKEL (reference sequence). The CDR3 runs to 13 residues. Trimming took off 0 bases at V and 10 bases at J, with 12 bases between the two ends.

This clone was observed a few times. V usage is TRBV7-5 and J usage is TRBJ2-7; the D call TRBD1 from the table was never checked on the DNA. TRBV7-5 is noted as a pseudogene. This CDR3 has 17 residues. The CDR3, as DNA: TGTGTCAGAAGCCCCACCACTGGGGCGGTCCCAACCTACGAGCAGTACTTC. It specifies CVRSPTTGAVPTYEQYF.

In DNA form, the CDR3 reads TGTGCCAGCAGTTACGGGGACAGGGATTTGGGGACCCAGTACTTC. Translating it yields CASSYGDRDLGTQYF. The gene calls are TRBV6-2 or TRBV6-3 and TRBJ2-5; 9 bases map to TRBD1. CDR3 length: 15 residues. CDR1 is MNHEY, CDR2 SVGEGT, per germline. The trim removed 2 bases at V and 7 bases at J, leaving 8 bases unmatched.

This chain connects TRBV6-5 to TRBJ2-7; TRBD1 matches 7 bases. V lost 10 bases and J lost 2; bases outside the gene matches: 8. CDR1 and CDR2 (germline): MNHEY, SVGAGI. The CDR3 runs to 13 residues. The CDR3, as DNA: TGTGCCACCTCGACAGGGTTTCCCTACGAGCAGTACTTC. Amino acids: CATSTGFPYEQYF.

The rearrangement links TRBV28 to TRBJ2-1; 7 nucleotides match TRBD2. J lost 2 bases, V lost 1 base, and 5 bases had no gene match. Germline V gives CDR1 MDHEN, CDR2 SYDVKM. This CDR3 comprises 16 residues. In DNA form, the CDR3 reads TGTGCCAGCAGTTTATCGGGAGGTGTAGCCTACAATGAGCAGTTCTTC. Translation gives CASSLSGGVAYNEQFF.

V is TRBV3-1 (or the pseudogene TRBV3-2) and J is TRBJ2-2, with TRBD1 identical over 8 bases. CDR1 and CDR2 (germline): LGHDT, YNNKEL (reference sequence). J lost 7 bases, V lost 6 bases, and 4 bases had no gene match. CDR3 size: 13 residues. The CDR3 sequence: CASRLQGGGELFF. CDR3 DNA: TGTGCCAGCAGACTACAGGGGGGCGGGGAGCTGTTTTTT.

The V and J genes are TRBV6-4 and TRBJ2-2; 9 nucleotides align to TRBD1. This CDR3 contains 15 residues. V shed 6 bases, J shed 6 bases, and the junction held 8 bases outside the gene matches. The V gene's germline CDR1 is MRHNA and CDR2 SNTAGT. The CDR3 nucleotides read TGTGCCAGCAGCACCGGGACAGGGATCGCCGGGGAGCTGTTTTTT. It translates to CASSTGTGIAGELFF.